The clone carrying this T cell receptor beta chain was recorded once. Here immunoSEQ multiplex PCR was the method, and the copy in TCRdb shows in-frame clones only, minus some. The sample includes about 250,000 clones, 70% to 90% of them seen just once. Deletions cut 0 bases from V and 4 bases from J, with 6 bases between. Germline lookup yields CDR1 MNHNS and CDR2 SASEGT. This CDR3 is 13 amino acids long. These data come from a study of blood T cell repertoires in COVID-19. This chain uses TRBV6-1 with TRBJ1-2; D unresolved. The clonotype originates from a woman between 25 and 40 years old who had recovered from COVID-19. Material: PBMCs or T cells enriched from blood (not recorded which). The CDR3 DNA follows: TGTGCCAGCAGTGAAGCGTACAGCTATGGCTACACCTTC. This sequence encodes CASSEAYSYGYTF.